Each of the 19 T cell receptor beta chains below was sequenced from the same sample in a study of blood T cell repertoires in COVID-19. The method was immunoSEQ multiplex PCR; TCRdb's version includes in-frame clones alone and lacks a portion of them. The sample carries under 300,000 clones, 75% to 90% recorded once. Sequenced sample: PBMCs or T cells enriched from blood (not recorded which). These receptors all stem from a middle-aged woman who had been exposed to COVID-19.

V and J are TRBV7-2 and TRBJ2-7; D ambiguous. This CDR3 region has 11 residues. Germline V gives CDR1 SGHTA, CDR2 FQGNSA. The V end was cut by 3 bases, the J end by 4 bases, with 4 bases between. CDR3 nucleotide sequence: TGTGCCAGCAGCTTGAGTTACGAGCAGTACTTC. Its translation is CASSLSYEQYF.

V usage is TRBV27 and J usage is TRBJ1-5; D is undetermined. V dropped 1 base and J dropped 1 base, with 5 bases sitting between them. Germline CDR1 reads MNHEY; CDR2 reads SMNVEV (reference sequence). The CDR3 runs to 14 residues. CDR3 sequence: CASSLYSSNQPQHF. The CDR3 DNA sequence: TGTGCCAGCAGTTTATATTCGAGCAATCAGCCCCAGCATTTT.

The chain combines TRBV30 with TRBJ1-2; 8 nucleotides line up with TRBD1. The CDR3 is made up of 14 amino acids. The trim removed 3 bases at V and 4 bases at J, leaving 7 bases unmatched. Per germline, CDR1 GTSNPN and CDR2 SVGIG (reference sequence). CDR3 protein: CAWRGQGSLYGYTF. The CDR3 DNA reads TGTGCCTGGAGAGGACAGGGATCTCTCTATGGCTACACCTTC.

This rearrangement joins TRBV4-1 to TRBJ1-6; 8 bases are a match to TRBD1. CDR3 length equals 16 residues. The V gene's germline CDR1 is MGHRA and CDR2 YSYEKL. Losses at the gene ends were 4 bases for V and 8 bases for J; bases not matched to a gene: 10. The DNA of the CDR3 is TGCGCCAGCAGCCCCCGACAGGGGCGGGTGGATTCACCCCTCCACTTT. This codes for CASSPRQGRVDSPLHF.

The V call is TRBV2, the J call TRBJ1-4, with unresolved D. Deletions cut 11 bases from V and 8 bases from J, with 18 bases between. CDR3 length: 13 residues. Germline V gene data show CDR1 as SNHLY and CDR2 as FYNNEI. CDR3 bases: TGTGCCTCAAAGGAGTTTCTCGGAGAAAAACTGTTTTTT. It specifies CASKEFLGEKLFF. Full variable domain (rest looked up from reference TRBV2 and TRBJ1-4): EPEVTQTPSHQVTQMGQEVILRCVPISNHLYFYWYRQILGQKVEFLVSFYNNEISEKSEIFDDQFSVERPDGSNFTLKIRSTKLEDSAMYFCASKEFLGEKLFFGSGTQLSVL.

The gene calls are TRBV7-2 and TRBJ2-2; a possible D gene is TRBD2 (5 bases). The CDR3 contains 14 residues. V lost 5 bases and J 6 bases, leaving 13 bases between the germline ends. Germline V gene lookup returns CDR1 SGHTA and CDR2 FQGNSA. CDR3 coding DNA: TGTGCCAGCAGCGTAATGGGAGTCCCCGGGGAGCTGTTTTTT. This encodes CASSVMGVPGELFF.

The rearrangement joins TRBV4-2 to TRBJ1-1, with D possibly being TRBD1 (5 bases). The germline V and J ends were trimmed by 4 bases and 0 bases, with 12 bases remaining between them. CDR3 length: 15 residues. In germline, CDR1 is LGHNA, CDR2 YNFKEQ. Here the CDR3 DNA reads TGTGCCAGCAGCCCTATAGGGGCTATGAACACTGAAGCTTTCTTT. Translated, it gives CASSPIGAMNTEAFF.

The chain employs TRBV6-2 or TRBV6-3 and TRBJ2-3, with TRBD2 matching over 13 bases. CDR3 length: 16 amino acids. V was pared by 4 bases and J by 2 bases, with 3 bases of the junction left unmatched. Germline loops: CDR1 MNHEY, CDR2 SVGEGT. The CDR3 DNA is TGTGCCAGCAGTTCCGGACTAGCGGGAGACACAGATACGCAGTATTTT. The encoded protein is CASSSGLAGDTDTQYF.

V is TRBV11-2 and J is TRBJ1-1; D not resolved. V shed 0 bases and J shed 9 bases, with 11 bases lying between them. Germline V lookup: CDR1 SGHAT, CDR2 FQNNGV. The CDR3 runs 13 residues. Here the CDR3 reads CASSLERSGKAFF. The CDR3 nucleotides read TGTGCCAGCAGCTTAGAAAGATCAGGTAAAGCTTTCTTT.

This clone occurred once. The genes are TRBV4-1 and TRBJ1-4; D gene uncertain. There are 12 residues in the CDR3. CDR1 MGHRA and CDR2 YSYEKL come from the germline V gene. Trimming removed 1 base from V and 10 bases from J, with 7 bases in between. CDR3 nucleotides: TGCGCCAGCAGCCAAGGAATCGGAAAACTGTTTTTT. It translates to CASSQGIGKLFF.

The rearrangement joins TRBV11-3 to TRBJ2-3; TRBD2 matches at 9 bases. The germline gives CDR1 SGHNT, CDR2 YENEEA. After removal of 0 bases from V and 4 bases from J, the junction contained 5 bases not matched to a gene. This CDR3 has 16 residues. For the CDR3, the DNA is TGTGCCAGCAGCTTAGATGGCGGGAGGGCCTCAGATACGCAGTATTTT. This codes for CASSLDGGRASDTQYF.

This clone was observed a handful of times. The gene calls are TRBV10-3 and TRBJ2-1; 11 nucleotides align to TRBD2. This CDR3 has 17 residues. V lost 2 bases and J lost 0; bases outside the gene matches: 3. Germline values: CDR1 ENHRY, CDR2 SYGVKD. CDR3 sequence reads: CAISEPLAGGSYNEQFF. As DNA, the CDR3 is TGTGCCATCAGTGAGCCCCTAGCGGGAGGCTCCTACAATGAGCAGTTCTTC.

This clone was detected only a few times. The chain is built from TRBV11-1 and TRBJ2-1; perhaps TRBD2 as D (7 bases). CDR3 length equals 16 residues. Germline-derived CDR1 and CDR2 are SGHAT and FQDESV (reference sequence). The V and J ends lost 5 bases and 2 bases respectively, with 16 bases between them. The CDR3 sequence: CASSTPGGSAYNEQFF. The CDR3, as DNA: TGTGCCAGCAGCACCCCGGGGGGCAGCGCCTACAATGAGCAGTTCTTC.

This clone was recorded only once. The chain carries TRBV5-1 and TRBJ1-1, with no clear D. The CDR3 is 16 residues long. The ends were cut back, 0 bases at V and 4 bases at J, with 16 bases in the middle. Germline CDR1 SGHRS, CDR2 YFSETQ. The chain's CDR3 is CASSLERVALLTEAFF. CDR3 DNA sequence: TGCGCCAGCAGCTTGGAGAGGGTAGCTCTCCTCACTGAAGCTTTCTTT. The whole variable domain, remainder taken from reference TRBV5-1 and TRBJ1-1, is KAGVTQTPRYLIKTRGQQVTLSCSPISGHRSVSWYQQTPGQGLQFLFEYFSETQRNKGNFPGRFSGRQFSNSRSEMNVSTLELGDSALYLCASSLERVALLTEAFFGQGTRLTVV.

The gene calls are TRBV2 and TRBJ2-7; possible D gene TRBD1, 6 bases. The CDR3 runs to 15 residues. Germline V gene lookup returns CDR1 SNHLY and CDR2 FYNNEI. V was cut by 2 bases and J by 6 bases, with 17 bases left in between. The CDR3 region has the DNA TGTGCCAGCAGTGAAATTGGCGGTGTAGGGGGCGAGCAGTACGTC. Its protein product is CASSEIGGVGGEQYV.

This sequence joins TRBV9 and TRBJ2-2, with 7 bases lining up with TRBD2. Germline CDR1 reads SGDLS; CDR2 reads YYNGEE. The CDR3 covers 15 residues. Unmatched junction bases numbered 1, after V lost 2 bases and J lost 0 bases. The CDR3 DNA sequence: TGTGCCAGCAGCGTGAGCGGGGCGAACACCGGGGAGCTGTTTTTT. This codes for CASSVSGANTGELFF. The full variable domain, completed using reference TRBV9 and TRBJ2-2, is DSGVTQTPKHLITATGQRVTLRCSPRSGDLSVYWYQQSLDQGLQFLIQYYNGEERAKGNILERFSAQQFPDLHSELNLSSLELGDSALYFCASSVSGANTGELFFGEGSRLTVL.

DNA for the CDR3: TGTGCCACCAGCAGAGATAGGGACAGGGGTGACATTCAGTACTTC. Its translation is CATSRDRDRGDIQYF. V usage is TRBV15 and J usage is TRBJ2-4; the match to TRBD1 covers 10 bases. The J segment lost 8 bases and the V segment lost 0 bases, leaving 4 bases of the junction unmatched. Germline assignment: CDR1 LNHNV and CDR2 YYDKDF (reference sequence). CDR3 length: 15 residues.

V gene TRBV6-4 combines with J gene TRBJ1-2; 7 bases match TRBD1. V was pared by 4 bases and J by 5 bases, with 1 base of the junction left unmatched. The CDR3 is 12 amino acids. The germline V gene encodes CDR1 MRHNA and CDR2 SNTAGT. The CDR3 is CASSAGGYGYTF. CDR3 DNA: TGTGCCAGCAGTGCAGGGGGGTATGGCTACACCTTC.

The V gene is TRBV7-8, the J gene TRBJ2-4; 12 bases align to TRBD2. The V gene end was trimmed by 1 base and the J gene end by 3 bases; junction bases not matched to a gene: 4. This CDR3 spans 17 amino acids. Germline V gene lookup returns CDR1 SGHVS and CDR2 FQNEAQ. The CDR3 nucleotides are TGTGCCAGCAGCTTAGGACTAGCGGGAGCGCTCAAAAACATTCAGTACTTC. Translated, it gives CASSLGLAGALKNIQYF.